The 23 T cell receptor beta chains given below trace back to one sample, sequenced in a study of Ad26.COV2.S vaccination and SARS-CoV-2 variants. TCRdb's copy holds only in-frame clones and misses some; the assay was immunoSEQ multiplex PCR. The table records more than 300,000 clones, about 86% of them present only once. The treatment here: about 20 received Ad26.COV2.S at low or high dose, single or two shots; several received placebo; per-sample allocation not given. Each sample was drawn 63 days after the first injection (of vaccine or placebo). The sequencing used peripheral blood, collected in a trial of Ad26.COV2.S vaccine versus placebo. The receptors were gathered from a person between 18 and 65 years old who received the Ad26.COV2.S COVID-19 vaccine or a placebo.

The chain has TRBV29-1 and TRBJ2-3; D perhaps matches TRBD2 (5 bases). V was pared by 4 bases and J by 1 base, with 15 bases between. This CDR3 comprises 15 residues. The germline CDR1 and CDR2 sequences are SQVTM and ANQGSEA. CDR3 region: CSVVRVGVGTDTQYF. The DNA of the CDR3 is TGCAGCGTTGTTAGGGTCGGGGTTGGCACAGATACGCAGTATTTT.

The chain recombines TRBV9 with TRBJ1-3; D gene uncertain. The V and J ends lost 5 bases and 2 bases respectively, with 5 bases between them. Germline loops: CDR1 SGDLS, CDR2 YYNGEE. CDR3 size: 12 residues. The CDR3: CASSQAGNTIYF. The CDR3 nucleotides are TGTGCCAGCAGTCAAGCTGGAAACACCATATATTTT.

This chain joins TRBV5-1 and TRBJ2-3, with 9 bases aligning to TRBD2. Losses at the gene ends were 0 bases for V and 2 bases for J; bases not matched to a gene: 7. This CDR3 has 17 residues. The germline V gene encodes CDR1 SGHRS and CDR2 YFSETQ. This CDR3 is CASSLALAGGITDTQYF. The CDR3 DNA is TGCGCCAGCAGCTTGGCGTTGGCGGGGGGGATCACAGATACGCAGTATTTT.

This chain joins TRBV28 and TRBJ1-2; 8 bases line up with TRBD1. The CDR3 totals 14 residues. In germline, CDR1 is MDHEN, CDR2 SYDVKM. Trimming took 3 bases from V and 8 from J; bases not matched to a gene: 8. CDR3 sequence reads: CASSFGQGALGYTF. The CDR3 region has the DNA TGTGCCAGCAGTTTTGGGCAGGGGGCTCTGGGCTACACCTTC.

V and J are TRBV5-6 and TRBJ1-2; possible D gene TRBD1, 5 bases. Germline values: CDR1 SGHDT, CDR2 YYEEEE. V gave up 4 bases and J gave up 1 base, with 8 bases separating them. This CDR3 region has 13 residues. In DNA, the CDR3 is TGTGCCAGCAGCCCGGGACTTAACTATGGCTACACCTTC. Translation: CASSPGLNYGYTF.

The chain carries TRBV7-9 and TRBJ2-3; TRBD2 agrees at 7 bases. This CDR3 comprises 14 residues. Trimming took 5 bases from V and 5 from J; bases not matched to a gene: 7. CDR1 is SEHNR and CDR2 is FQNEAQ in the germline V gene (reference sequence). The CDR3 here is CASSRPGGKDTQYF. DNA for the CDR3: TGTGCCAGCAGCCGGCCCGGGGGGAAAGATACGCAGTATTTT.

A remark on this clone: Other DNA variants within this sample encode the same CDR3. The rearrangement joins TRBV5-1 to TRBJ2-7; 7 nucleotides align to TRBD1. V gave up 4 bases and J gave up 0 bases; unmatched junction bases: 4. This CDR3 region has 14 residues. Per the germline V gene, CDR1 is SGHRS and CDR2 is YFSETQ. The chain's CDR3 is CASSPGGSSYEQYF. The CDR3 nucleotides read TGCGCCAGCAGCCCAGGGGGAAGCTCCTACGAGCAGTACTTC.

The chain carries TRBV3-1 (or the pseudogene TRBV3-2) and TRBJ1-4; 9 bases fit TRBD1. Germline V gene data show CDR1 as LGHDT and CDR2 as YNNKEL (reference sequence). With V trimmed by 5 bases and J by 7 bases, 2 bases remained unmatched. The CDR3 is 13 amino acids. In DNA form, the CDR3 reads TGTGCCAGCAGCACACAGGGGGCTGAAAAACTGTTTTTT. Translating gives CASSTQGAEKLFF.

The genes are TRBV6-5 and TRBJ1-2; the match to TRBD1 covers 7 bases. CDR3 length: 14 amino acids. J gave up 4 bases and V 6 bases, and 8 bases lay outside the gene matches. The V gene's germline CDR1 is MNHEY and CDR2 SVGAGI. CDR3 nucleotides: TGTGCCAGCAGATTAGCAGGGGGTCCCTATGGCTACACCTTC. Its protein is CASRLAGGPYGYTF.

The rearrangement uses TRBV5-6 and TRBJ1-6; 10 bases align to TRBD1. The CDR3 loop spans 16 amino acids. Germline loops: CDR1 SGHDT, CDR2 YYEEEE. The J segment lost 6 bases and the V segment lost 4 bases, leaving 7 bases of the junction unmatched. The CDR3 DNA reads as TGTGCCAGCAGCCGGACAGGGGGGAGTCGTAATTCACCCCTCCACTTT. This gives the protein CASSRTGGSRNSPLHF.

This clone occurred a few times. This chain uses TRBV5-6 with TRBJ2-5; either TRBD1 or TRBD2 may fit D (5 bases each). The CDR3 runs 14 residues. Trimming took off 4 bases at V and 4 bases at J, with 14 bases between the two ends. The V gene's germline CDR1 is SGHDT and CDR2 YYEEEE. CDR3 nucleotide sequence: TGTGCCAGCAGCCCCTCCGGGACCCCAGAGACCCAGTACTTC. This codes for CASSPSGTPETQYF.

The chain carries TRBV18 and TRBJ1-2; D remains unclear. This CDR3 has 12 residues. V was trimmed by 1 base and J by 5 bases, leaving 5 bases between them. Germline-derived CDR1 and CDR2 are KGHSH and LQKENI. Here the CDR3 DNA reads TGTGCCAGCTCACCACGAGAGTATGGCTACACCTTC. It is translated as CASSPREYGYTF.

The gene calls are TRBV5-1 and TRBJ2-3; D is unresolved. The CDR3 runs to 15 residues. Germline-derived CDR1 and CDR2 are SGHRS and YFSETQ. V was shortened by 0 bases and J by 0 bases, with 8 bases between the two germline ends. The CDR3: CASSLGGSSTDTQYF. The CDR3 DNA sequence: TGCGCCAGCAGCTTGGGGGGTTCTAGCACAGATACGCAGTATTTT. The full variable domain, with the rest looked up from reference TRBV5-1 and TRBJ2-3, is KAGVTQTPRYLIKTRGQQVTLSCSPISGHRSVSWYQQTPGQGLQFLFEYFSETQRNKGNFPGRFSGRQFSNSRSEMNVSTLELGDSALYLCASSLGGSSTDTQYFGPGTRLTVL.

The rearrangement joins TRBV7-2 to TRBJ2-2, with TRBD1 as a possible D gene (6 bases). This CDR3 has 15 amino acids. Germline V lookup: CDR1 SGHTA, CDR2 FQGNSA. Trimming removed 5 bases at V and 0 bases at J, with 10 bases between. CDR3 DNA: TGTGCCAGCAGCCCCCGGACAGCGAACACCGGGGAGCTGTTTTTT. This gives the protein CASSPRTANTGELFF. Full variable domain (remainder filled in from reference TRBV7-2 and TRBJ2-2): GAGVSQSPSNKVTEKGKDVELRCDPISGHTALYWYRQSLGQGLEFLIYFQGNSAPDKSGLPSDRFSAERTGGSVSTLTIQRTQQEDSAVYLCASSPRTANTGELFFGEGSRLTVL.

The chain links TRBV5-1 to TRBJ2-2; 7 nucleotides align to TRBD2. Trimming at V came to 4 bases and at J to 0 bases, leaving 6 bases not matched to a gene. This CDR3 contains 16 residues. Germline CDR1 SGHRS, CDR2 YFSETQ. CDR3 region: CASSRGLVPNTGELFF. CDR3 in DNA: TGCGCCAGCAGCCGAGGACTAGTCCCGAACACCGGGGAGCTGTTTTTT.

This chain uses TRBV9 with TRBJ1-1; D gene uncertain. There are 15 residues in the CDR3. In germline, CDR1 is SGDLS, CDR2 YYNGEE. V was pared by 0 bases and J by 0 bases, with 9 bases between. As DNA, the CDR3 is TGTGCCAGCAGCGTAGTAGTGGGATTGAACACTGAAGCTTTCTTT. Amino acid sequence: CASSVVVGLNTEAFF.

This clone was seen a few times. CDR3 sequence (DNA): TGTGCCAGCAGTATTAACCAAGAGAACACTGAAGCTTTCTTT. The encoded protein is CASSINQENTEAFF. The chain carries TRBV6-2 or TRBV6-3 and TRBJ1-1; no firm D call. Trimming took 5 bases from V and 1 from J, leaving 11 bases between them. Germline-derived CDR1 and CDR2 are MNHEY and SVGEGT. This CDR3 has 14 amino acids.

This chain joins TRBV7-2 and TRBJ2-2; TRBD2 matches 10 bases. The V gene's germline CDR1 is SGHTA and CDR2 FQGNSA. The CDR3 has 17 amino acids. V trimming: 4 bases; J trimming: 4 bases; junction bases outside the gene matches: 9. DNA of the CDR3: TGTGCCAGCAGCTCTAGAATAATAGCGGGGGGCACCGGGGAGCTGTTTTTT. It yields the protein CASSSRIIAGGTGELFF.

The chain combines TRBV6-1 with TRBJ2-5, with 10 bases fitting TRBD1. From germline, CDR1 is MNHNS and CDR2 SASEGT. The CDR3 extends over 16 amino acids. J gave up 5 bases and V 0 bases, and 6 bases lay outside the gene matches. CDR3 sequence reads: CASSEAGDRGGETQYF. CDR3 DNA sequence: TGTGCCAGCAGTGAAGCAGGGGACAGGGGAGGGGAGACCCAGTACTTC.

The rearrangement joins TRBV4-3 to TRBJ2-5; 11 nucleotides match TRBD2. V lost 1 base and J lost 1; bases outside the gene matches: 2. The length of the CDR3 is 16 residues. Germline values: CDR1 LGHNA, CDR2 YSLEER. The DNA for the CDR3 is TGCGCCAGCAGCCAAGCCCTAGCGGGGGGCCAAGAGACCCAGTACTTC. Translated, it gives CASSQALAGGQETQYF.

The chain recombines TRBV21-1 with TRBJ1-5; the DNA was not used to check the table's D call, TRBD1. TRBV21-1 is annotated as a pseudogene. CDR3 length equals 18 residues. CDR3 nucleotide sequence: TGTGCCAGCAGCAAAGACGGGCCCCACAGGGGTGGCAATCAGCCCCAGCATTTT. This encodes CASSKDGPHRGGNQPQHF.

V and J are TRBV30 and TRBJ1-6; 7 nucleotides match TRBD1. Germline CDR1 and CDR2: GTSNPN and SVGIG (reference sequence). The CDR3 has 15 amino acids. V shed 2 bases and J 5 bases; nucleotides not matched to a gene: 6. Written as DNA, the CDR3 is TGTGCCTGGAGTCTCGGGGACAGAAATAATTCACCCCTCCACTTT. It specifies CAWSLGDRNNSPLHF. Filled out from reference TRBV30 and TRBJ1-6, the complete variable domain reads SQTIHQWPATLVQPVGSPLSLECTVEGTSNPNLYWYRQAAGRGLQLLFYSVGIGQISSEVPQNLSASRPQDRQFILSSKKLLLSDSGFYLCAWSLGDRNNSPLHFGNGTRLTVT.

The chain uses TRBV5-1 and TRBJ2-3; tentative D call: TRBD1 (5 bases). Germline CDR1 reads SGHRS; CDR2 reads YFSETQ. V lost 2 bases and J 5 bases, leaving 18 bases between the germline ends. This CDR3 is 16 amino acids long. DNA of the CDR3: TGCGCCAGCAGCTTCGACCGGACACCAACAGGAGATACGCAGTATTTT. Encoded protein: CASSFDRTPTGDTQYF.